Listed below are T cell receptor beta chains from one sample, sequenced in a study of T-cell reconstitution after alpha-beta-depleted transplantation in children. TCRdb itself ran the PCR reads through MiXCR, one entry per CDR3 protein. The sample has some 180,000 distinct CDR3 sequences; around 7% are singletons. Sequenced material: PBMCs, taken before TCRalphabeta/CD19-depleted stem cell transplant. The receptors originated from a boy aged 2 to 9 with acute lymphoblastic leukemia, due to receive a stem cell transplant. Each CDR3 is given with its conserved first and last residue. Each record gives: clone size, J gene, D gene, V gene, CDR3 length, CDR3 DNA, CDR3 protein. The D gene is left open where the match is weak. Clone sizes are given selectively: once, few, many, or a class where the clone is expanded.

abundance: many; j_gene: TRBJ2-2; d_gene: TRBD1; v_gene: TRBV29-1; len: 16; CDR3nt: TGCAGCGTTGAAGATTCCGGGACAGTGAACACCGGGGAGCTGTTTTTT; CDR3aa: CSVEDSGTVNTGELFF
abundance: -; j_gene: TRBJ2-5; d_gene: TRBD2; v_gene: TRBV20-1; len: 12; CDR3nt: TGCAGCGCCCGTCCGGGGGGAGAGACCCAGTACTTC; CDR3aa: CSARPGGETQYF
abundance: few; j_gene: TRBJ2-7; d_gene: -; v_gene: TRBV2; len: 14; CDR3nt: TGTGCCAGCAGTGCGATCAGACAGAAATACGAGCAGTACTTC; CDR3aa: CASSAIRQKYEQYF
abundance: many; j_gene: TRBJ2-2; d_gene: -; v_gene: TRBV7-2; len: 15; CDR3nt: TGTGCCAGCAACGTGGACGGGACAAGCACCGGGGAGCTGTTTTTT; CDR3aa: CASNVDGTSTGELFF
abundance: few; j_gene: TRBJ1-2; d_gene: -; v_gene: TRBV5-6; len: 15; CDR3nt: TGTGCCAGCAGCTTGGGGACACCGGGCCCCTATGGCTACACCTTC; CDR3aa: CASSLGTPGPYGYTF
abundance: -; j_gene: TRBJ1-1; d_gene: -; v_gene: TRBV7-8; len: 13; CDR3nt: TGTGCCAGCAGCTTCGTGGGTGACACTGAAGCTTTCTTT; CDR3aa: CASSFVGDTEAFF
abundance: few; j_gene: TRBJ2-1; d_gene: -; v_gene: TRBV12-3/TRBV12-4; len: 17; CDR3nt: TGTGCCAGCAGTAAACAACTCCGGGACCAAAGATACAATGAGCAGTTCTTC; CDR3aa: CASSKQLRDQRYNEQFF
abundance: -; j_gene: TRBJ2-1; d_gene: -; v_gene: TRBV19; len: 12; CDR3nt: TGTGCCAGTAGTTTCCGTTCGGGTGAGCAGTTCTTC; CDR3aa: CASSFRSGEQFF
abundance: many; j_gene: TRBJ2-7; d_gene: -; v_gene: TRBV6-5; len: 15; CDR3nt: TGTGCCAGCAGTCCACAGGGGGGCAAGCGGGGGGAGCAGTACTTC; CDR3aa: CASSPQGGKRGEQYF
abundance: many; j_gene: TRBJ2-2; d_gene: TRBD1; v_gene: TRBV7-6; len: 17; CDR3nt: TGTGCCAGCAGCTTAGATCGGTCCGGACAGGGGACCGGGGAGCTGTTTTTT; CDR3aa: CASSLDRSGQGTGELFF
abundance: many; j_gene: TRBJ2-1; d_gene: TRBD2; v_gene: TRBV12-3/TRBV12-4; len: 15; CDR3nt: TGTGCCAGCAGTTCAGCGGGAGCCCCCTACAATGAGCAGTTCTTC; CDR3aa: CASSSAGAPYNEQFF
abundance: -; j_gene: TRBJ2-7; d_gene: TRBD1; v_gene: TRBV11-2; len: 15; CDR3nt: TGTGCCAGCAGCGTCTTACAGGGGCTTTTAGGCGAGCAGTACTTC; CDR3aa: CASSVLQGLLGEQYF
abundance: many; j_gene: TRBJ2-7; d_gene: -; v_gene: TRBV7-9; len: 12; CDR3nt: TGTGCCAGCAGCCCTGGAGGGATGGAATTCGGCTTC; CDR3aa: CASSPGGMEFGF
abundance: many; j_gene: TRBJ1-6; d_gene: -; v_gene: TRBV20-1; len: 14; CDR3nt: TGCAGTGCTTCGGGGAGCTCCTATAATTCACCCCTCCACTTT; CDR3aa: CSASGSSYNSPLHF
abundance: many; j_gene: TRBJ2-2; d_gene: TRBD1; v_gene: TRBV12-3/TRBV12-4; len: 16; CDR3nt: TGTGCCAGCAGTCCTTGGACAGGGGGCGTCGGGGGGGAGCTGTTTTTT; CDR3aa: CASSPWTGGVGGELFF
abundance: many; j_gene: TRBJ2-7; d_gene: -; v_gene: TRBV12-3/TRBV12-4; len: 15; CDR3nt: TGTGCCAGCAGCTCTAGGGGACCAGGTGCCTACGAGCAGTACTTC; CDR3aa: CASSSRGPGAYEQYF
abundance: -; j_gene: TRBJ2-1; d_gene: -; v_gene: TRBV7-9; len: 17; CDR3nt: TGTGCCAGCAGCCTGGACGGGAGGACAGAAATATACAATGAGCAGTTCTTC; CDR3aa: CASSLDGRTEIYNEQFF
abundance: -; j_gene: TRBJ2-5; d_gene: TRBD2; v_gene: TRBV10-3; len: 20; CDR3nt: TGTGACATCAGTGAGTCGACTAGCGGGGGCCGTAAGCCCCCCAAAGAGACCCAGTACTTC; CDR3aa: CDISESTSGGRKPPKETQYF
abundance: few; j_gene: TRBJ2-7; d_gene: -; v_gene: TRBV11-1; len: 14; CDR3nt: TGTGCCAGCAGCTTAGGACCCGAAAGATACGAGCAGTACTTC; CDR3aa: CASSLGPERYEQYF
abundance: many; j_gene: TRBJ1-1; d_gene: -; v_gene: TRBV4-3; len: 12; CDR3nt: TGCGCCAGCAGCCGGCAGGGCAGCGAAGCTTTCTTT; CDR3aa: CASSRQGSEAFF
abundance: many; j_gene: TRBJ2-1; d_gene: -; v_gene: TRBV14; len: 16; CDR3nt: TGTGCCAGCAGCCAACCGACACCTTTCACCTACAATGAGCAGTTCTTC; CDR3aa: CASSQPTPFTYNEQFF
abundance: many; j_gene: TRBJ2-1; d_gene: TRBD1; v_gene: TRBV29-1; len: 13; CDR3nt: TGCAGTGCCGGGGAGCAGGGGGCCCGTGAGCAGTTCTTC; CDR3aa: CSAGEQGAREQFF
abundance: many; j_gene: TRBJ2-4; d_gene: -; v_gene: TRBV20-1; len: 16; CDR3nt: TGCAGTGCTAGAGGCGTTATGTTGGGAGCCAAAAACATTCAGTACTTC; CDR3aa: CSARGVMLGAKNIQYF
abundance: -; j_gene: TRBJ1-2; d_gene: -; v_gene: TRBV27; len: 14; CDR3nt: TGTGCCAGCAGTTTAAACGGCGGCGACTATGGCTACACCTTC; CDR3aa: CASSLNGGDYGYTF
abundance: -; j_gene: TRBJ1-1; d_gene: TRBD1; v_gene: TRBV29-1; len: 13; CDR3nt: TGCAGCGTTGCCGGGACAGGGGGCACTGAAGCTTTCTTT; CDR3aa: CSVAGTGGTEAFF
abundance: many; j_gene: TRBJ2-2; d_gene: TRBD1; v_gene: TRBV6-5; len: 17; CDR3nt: TGTGCCAGCAGTTACCTTGCGGGACAGGGGAACACCGGGGAGCTGTTTTTT; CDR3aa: CASSYLAGQGNTGELFF
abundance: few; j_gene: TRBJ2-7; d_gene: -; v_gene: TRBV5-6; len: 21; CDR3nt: TGTGCCAGCAGCTTACACCCCCCTCGGGGGAGACCGACTCCTTTTTCCTACGAGCAGTACTTC; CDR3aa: CASSLHPPRGRPTPFSYEQYF
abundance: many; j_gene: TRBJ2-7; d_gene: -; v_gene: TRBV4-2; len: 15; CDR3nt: TGTGCCAGCAGCCAGGACCCCATCCTACCCTACGAGCAGTACTTC; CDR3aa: CASSQDPILPYEQYF
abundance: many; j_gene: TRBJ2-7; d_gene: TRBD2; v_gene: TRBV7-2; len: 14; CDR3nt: TGTGCCAGCAGCCGGGGACTAGTGAACTACGAGCAGTACTTC; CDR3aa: CASSRGLVNYEQYF
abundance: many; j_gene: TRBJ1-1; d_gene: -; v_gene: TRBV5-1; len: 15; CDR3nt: TGCGCCAGCAGTGGGGAAACGGGAGTGAACACTGAAGCTTTCTTT; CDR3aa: CASSGETGVNTEAFF
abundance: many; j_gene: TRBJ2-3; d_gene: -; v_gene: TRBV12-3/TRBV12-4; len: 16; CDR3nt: TGTGCCAGCATCTCAATGGGTCTTCGGAACGCAGATACGCAGTATTTT; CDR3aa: CASISMGLRNADTQYF
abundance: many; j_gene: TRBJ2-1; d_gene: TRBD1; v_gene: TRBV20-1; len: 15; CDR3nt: TGCAGTGCTAGTCCCCGGGACAGGGCTAACAATGAGCAGTTCTTC; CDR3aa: CSASPRDRANNEQFF
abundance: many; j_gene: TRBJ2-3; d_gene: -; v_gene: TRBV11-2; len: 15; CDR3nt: TGTGCCAGCAGCTTAGCCCTTTCTAGCACAGATACGCAGTATTTT; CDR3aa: CASSLALSSTDTQYF
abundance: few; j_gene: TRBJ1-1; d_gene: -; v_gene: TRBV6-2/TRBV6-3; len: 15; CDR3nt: TGTGCCAGCATTTCCCCAAGCGCCAGGGCCGGTGAAGCTTTCTTT; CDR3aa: CASISPSARAGEAFF
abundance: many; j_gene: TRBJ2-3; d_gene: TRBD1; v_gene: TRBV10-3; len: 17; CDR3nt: TGTGCCATCAGTGAAAAGAACAGGGGGCCAAACACAGATACGCAGTATTTT; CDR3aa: CAISEKNRGPNTDTQYF
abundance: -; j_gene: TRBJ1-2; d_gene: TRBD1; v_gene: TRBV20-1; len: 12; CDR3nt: TGCAGTGCTAGCGACAGGGATTATGGCTACACCTTC; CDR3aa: CSASDRDYGYTF
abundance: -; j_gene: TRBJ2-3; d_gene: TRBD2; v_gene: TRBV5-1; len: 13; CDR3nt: TGCGCCACCTCGCCTAGCGGAACAGATACGCAGTATTTT; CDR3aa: CATSPSGTDTQYF
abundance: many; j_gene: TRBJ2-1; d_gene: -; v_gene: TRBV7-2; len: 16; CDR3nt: TGTGCCAGCAGCCGGACAGTCTTCGTACTCTACAATGAGCAGTTCTTC; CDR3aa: CASSRTVFVLYNEQFF
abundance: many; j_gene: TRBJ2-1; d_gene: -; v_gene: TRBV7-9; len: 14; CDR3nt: TGTGCCAGCAGCTCTGAGTTAAGTACCTATGAGCAGTTCTTC; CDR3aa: CASSSELSTYEQFF
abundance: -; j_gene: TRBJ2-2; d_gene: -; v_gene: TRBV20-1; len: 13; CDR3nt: TGCAGTGCAGCGGGCAAAACGGGAGGGGAGCTGTTTTTT; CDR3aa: CSAAGKTGGELFF
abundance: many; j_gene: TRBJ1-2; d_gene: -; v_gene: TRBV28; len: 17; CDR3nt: TGTGCCAGCAGTTTAGGGACCGGGACCCAGAGGGTCTATGGCTACACCTTC; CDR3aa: CASSLGTGTQRVYGYTF
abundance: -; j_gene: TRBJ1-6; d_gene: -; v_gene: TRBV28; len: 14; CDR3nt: TGTGCCAGCAGTTTGGGGGGGATGAATTCACCCCTCCACTTT; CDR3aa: CASSLGGMNSPLHF
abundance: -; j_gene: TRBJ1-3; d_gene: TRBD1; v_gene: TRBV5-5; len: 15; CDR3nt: TGTGCCAGCAGCTTCGGCAGGGGGCAAGGAAACACCATATATTTT; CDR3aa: CASSFGRGQGNTIYF
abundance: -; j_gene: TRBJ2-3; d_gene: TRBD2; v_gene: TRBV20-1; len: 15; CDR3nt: TGCAGTGCTAGCGATAGCGGGGGGAGCACAGATACGCAGTATTTT; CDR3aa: CSASDSGGSTDTQYF
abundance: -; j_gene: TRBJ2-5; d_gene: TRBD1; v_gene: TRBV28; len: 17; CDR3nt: TGTGCCAGCAGCTCCGGGACAGGGCTTCCCCAGACAGAGACCCAGTACTTC; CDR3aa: CASSSGTGLPQTETQYF
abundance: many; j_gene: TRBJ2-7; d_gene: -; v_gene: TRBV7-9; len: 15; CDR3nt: TGTGCCAGCAGCACTAGCCGGGAGTCCTTCTACGAGCAGTACTTC; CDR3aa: CASSTSRESFYEQYF
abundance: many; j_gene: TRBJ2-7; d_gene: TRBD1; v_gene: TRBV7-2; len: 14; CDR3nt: TGTGCCAGCCGGACAGGGGGCACCTCCTACGAGCAGTACTTC; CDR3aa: CASRTGGTSYEQYF
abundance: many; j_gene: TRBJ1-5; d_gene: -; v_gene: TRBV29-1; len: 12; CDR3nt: TGCAGCGTTGGGGAAGGGAATCAGCCCCAGCATTTT; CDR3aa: CSVGEGNQPQHF
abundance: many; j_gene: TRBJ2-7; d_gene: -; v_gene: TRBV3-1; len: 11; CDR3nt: TGTGCCAGCAGCCAACAGGGCGAGCAGTACTTC; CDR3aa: CASSQQGEQYF
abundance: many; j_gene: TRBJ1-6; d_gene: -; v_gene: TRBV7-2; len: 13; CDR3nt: TGTGCCAGCAGCTTACAGGGAAATTCACCCCTCCACTTT; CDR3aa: CASSLQGNSPLHF
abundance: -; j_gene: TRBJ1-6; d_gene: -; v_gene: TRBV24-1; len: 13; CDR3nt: TGTGCCACCAGTGAGGGAGAAGGTTCACCCCTCCACTTT; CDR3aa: CATSEGEGSPLHF
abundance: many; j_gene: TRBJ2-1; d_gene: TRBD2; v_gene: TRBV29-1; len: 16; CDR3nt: TGCAGCGTTGTCGGAGTAGCGGGAGTCTCCTACAATGAGCAGTTCTTC; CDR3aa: CSVVGVAGVSYNEQFF
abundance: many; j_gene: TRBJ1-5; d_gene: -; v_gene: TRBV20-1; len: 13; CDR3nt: TGCAGTGCTAGAGATGAGGGGAATCAGCCCCAGCATTTT; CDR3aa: CSARDEGNQPQHF
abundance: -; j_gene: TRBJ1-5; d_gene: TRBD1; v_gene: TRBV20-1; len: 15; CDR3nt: TGCAGTGCTCCCAAGGCGACAGGGTCCAATCAGCCCCAGCATTTT; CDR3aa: CSAPKATGSNQPQHF
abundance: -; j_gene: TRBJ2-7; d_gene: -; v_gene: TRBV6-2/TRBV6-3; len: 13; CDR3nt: TGTGCCAGCAACTTGGACAGTCCCTACGAGCAGTACTTC; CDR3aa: CASNLDSPYEQYF
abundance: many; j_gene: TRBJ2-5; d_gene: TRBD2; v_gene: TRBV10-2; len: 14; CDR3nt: TGCGCCAGCAGGACTAGCGGGGGCCCCGGGGCCCAGTACTTC; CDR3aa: CASRTSGGPGAQYF
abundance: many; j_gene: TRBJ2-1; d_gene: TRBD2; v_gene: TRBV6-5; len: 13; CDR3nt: TGTGCCAGCCGGCGGGGGGGCCCGGATGAGCAGTTCTTC; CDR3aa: CASRRGGPDEQFF
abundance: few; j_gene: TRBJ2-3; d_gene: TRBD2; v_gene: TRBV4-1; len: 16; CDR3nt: TGCGCCAGCAGCCAAGAGAGAGGAGCGGGAGAGGATACGCAGTATTTT; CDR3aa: CASSQERGAGEDTQYF
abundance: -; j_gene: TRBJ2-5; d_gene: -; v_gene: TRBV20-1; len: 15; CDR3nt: TGCAGTGCTCGCGAACCCCGGCCAGATTTGGAGACCCAGTACTTC; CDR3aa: CSAREPRPDLETQYF